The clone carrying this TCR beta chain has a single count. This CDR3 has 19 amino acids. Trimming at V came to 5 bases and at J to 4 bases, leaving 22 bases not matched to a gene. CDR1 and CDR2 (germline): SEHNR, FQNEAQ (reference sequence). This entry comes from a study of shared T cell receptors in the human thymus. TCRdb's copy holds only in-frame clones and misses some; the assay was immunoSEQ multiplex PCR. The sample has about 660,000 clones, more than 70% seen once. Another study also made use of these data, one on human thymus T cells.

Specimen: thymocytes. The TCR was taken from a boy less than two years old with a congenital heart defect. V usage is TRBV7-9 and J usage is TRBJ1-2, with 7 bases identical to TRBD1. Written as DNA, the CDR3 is TGTGCCAGCAGCCACTTCAGCCCCATCACAGGGGCCTATATCTATGGCTACACCTTC. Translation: CASSHFSPITGAYIYGYTF. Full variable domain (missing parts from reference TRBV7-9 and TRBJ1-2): DTGVSQNPRHKITKRGQNVTFRCDPISEHNRLYWYRQTLGQGPEFLTYFQNEAQLEKSRLLSDRFSAERPKGSFSTLEIQRTEQGDSAMYLCASSHFSPITGAYIYGYTFGSGTRLTVV.